This TCR beta chain was sequenced for a study of cytomegalovirus exposure and HLA in healthy donors. This clone was picked up one time. What it recognizes is unknown. Findings of the study overall: According to a later analysis, donors in an Asian-associated ancestry cluster reportedly had fewer N-insertions than the roughly 670-donor mean.

CDR1 and CDR2 from the germline V gene are LNHNV and YYDKDF (reference sequence). V gave up 0 bases and J gave up 2 bases, with 12 bases separating them. The CDR3 has 16 amino acids. The PCR made use of 60 Vbeta and 13 Jbeta primers. Sequenced by immunoSEQ multiplex PCR; TCRdb stores in-frame clones only, minus some. The repertoire consists of about 51,000 clones, with around 80% occurring once and the leading ten covering roughly 2.5%. The genes are TRBV15 and TRBJ2-3, with a possible D match to TRBD2 (7 bases). Source material: PBMCs. The source of this sequence is a boy younger than 18 in good health and CMV-seropositive. This CDR3 is CATSRERGGPTDTQYF. CDR3 in DNA: TGTGCCACCAGCAGAGAGCGCGGGGGCCCCACAGATACGCAGTATTTT.